The next 28 T cell receptor beta chains were all read from a single sample in a study of cytomegalovirus exposure and HLA in healthy donors. The PCR had 60 Vbeta and 13 Jbeta primers. TCRdb keeps only in-frame clones here, not all; method: immunoSEQ multiplex PCR. The top ten clones hold under 5% of a sample with about 120,000 clones, 81% of them seen once. The specimen was PBMCs. The origin of the receptors is a woman in her twenties or thirties in good health and CMV-seronegative.

This clone was detected a few times. The chain joins TRBV19 to TRBJ1-1, with D uncertain. Germline CDR1 is LNHDA and CDR2 is SQIVND (reference sequence). The CDR3 length is 14 residues. V shed 1 base and J shed 1 base, with 7 bases lying between them. In nucleotides, the CDR3 is TGTGCCAGTAGTATAGGACGAGGGAACACTGAAGCTTTCTTT. It codes for CASSIGRGNTEAFF.

The chain joins TRBV28 to TRBJ1-1, with a possible D match to TRBD1 (6 bases). V was trimmed by 3 bases and J by 5 bases, leaving 13 bases between them. The CDR3 totals 14 residues. CDR1 and CDR2 (germline): MDHEN, SYDVKM. The CDR3 nucleotides read TGTGCCAGCAGTTTCCAGGGGAGGGGGACTGAAGCTTTCTTT. Its translation is CASSFQGRGTEAFF.

The chain carries TRBV4-1 and TRBJ1-1, with D perhaps TRBD1 (5 bases). The CDR3 has 15 residues. Trimming left V 2 bases short and J 0 bases short, with 10 bases between. The germline CDR1 and CDR2 sequences are MGHRA and YSYEKL. The DNA for the CDR3 is TGCGCCAGCAGCCAACGCGGGGGAGTGAACACTGAAGCTTTCTTT. Translating gives CASSQRGGVNTEAFF.

The rearrangement joins TRBV5-1 to TRBJ2-1; TRBD2 is a possible D gene (5 bases). Trimming cost V 2 bases and J 7 bases, with 16 bases left between them. This CDR3 spans 15 amino acids. Looked up from germline, CDR1 is SGHRS and CDR2 is YFSETQ. DNA of the CDR3: TGCGCCAGCAGCTTTACTAGTATACCTTCAAATGAGCAGTTCTTC. It translates to CASSFTSIPSNEQFF.

V is TRBV5-4 and J is TRBJ2-1; 8 bases line up with TRBD2. CDR1 and CDR2 (germline): SGHNT, YYREEE (reference sequence). With V trimmed by 1 base and J by 2 bases, 5 bases remained unmatched. This CDR3 region has 16 residues. The CDR3 sequence: CASSLSGRGAYNEQFF. CDR3 nucleotides: TGTGCCAGCAGCTTGAGCGGGAGAGGGGCCTACAATGAGCAGTTCTTC.

V usage is TRBV11-2 and J usage is TRBJ2-5; D is uncertain. The CDR3 has 13 amino acids. Germline CDR1 and CDR2: SGHAT and FQNNGV. V shed 4 bases and J shed 1 base, with 7 bases lying between them. The CDR3 reads CASSSTSQETQYF. The CDR3, as DNA: TGTGCCAGCAGCTCCACATCCCAAGAGACCCAGTACTTC.

This chain connects TRBV28 to TRBJ1-1, with a tentative D call TRBD1 (6 bases). With 6 bases removed from V and 3 bases from J, the gap between germline ends came to 14 bases. CDR3 length: 14 residues. Germline V gene data show CDR1 as MDHEN and CDR2 as SYDVKM. The CDR3 DNA reads TGTGCCAGCAGAGCACCAGGGGAATACACTGAAGCTTTCTTT. This translates into CASRAPGEYTEAFF.

As regards this clone: One end of the junction does not line up with germline, which may come from a read error. The V and J genes are TRBV7-7 and TRBJ1-1, with TRBD1 matching 8 bases. Germline V CDR1 and CDR2: SSHAT, FNYEAQ (reference sequence). The CDR3 covers 17 residues. DNA of the CDR3: TGTGCTAGCAGCCTCTCCGACAGGGGTAAAATGAACACTGAAGCTTTCTTT. Translated, it gives CASSLSDRGKMNTEAFF.

This chain connects TRBV19 to TRBJ2-7; 9 bases match TRBD1. Per germline, CDR1 LNHDA and CDR2 SQIVND (reference sequence). J gave up 2 bases and V 2 bases, and 4 bases lay outside the gene matches. The CDR3 consists of 15 residues. The CDR3: CASSISGTGTYEQYF. DNA of the CDR3: TGTGCCAGTAGTATAAGCGGGACAGGGACCTACGAGCAGTACTTC.

The genes are TRBV5-1 and TRBJ2-3, with a tentative D call TRBD2 (6 bases). Germline V gives CDR1 SGHRS, CDR2 YFSETQ. This CDR3 is built from 15 residues. V was clipped by 0 bases and J by 1 base, with 9 bases between them. In DNA, the CDR3 is TGCGCCAGCAGCTTGGCCTTAGCGGGCACAGATACGCAGTATTTT. As protein: CASSLALAGTDTQYF.

The chain combines TRBV19 with TRBJ2-1; 11 positions match TRBD2. The V and J ends lost 4 bases and 4 bases, in that order; junction bases with no gene match: 12. Germline CDR1 reads LNHDA; CDR2 reads SQIVND (reference sequence). CDR3 length: 18 amino acids. CDR3: CASSTPGLAEISYNEQFF. CDR3 coding DNA: TGTGCCAGTAGTACCCCGGGACTAGCGGAAATATCGTACAATGAGCAGTTCTTC.

The gene calls are TRBV28 and TRBJ1-3; 7 bases align to TRBD1. The germline CDR1 and CDR2 sequences are MDHEN and SYDVKM. Unmatched junction bases numbered 9, after V lost 5 bases and J lost 5 bases. CDR3 length: 15 amino acids. CDR3 region: CASSAGQLLRNTIYF. Here the CDR3 DNA reads TGTGCCAGCAGTGCGGGACAGCTTCTCCGAAACACCATATATTTT.

V gene TRBV27 combines with J gene TRBJ2-1, with TRBD1 matching 8 bases. J gave up 4 bases and V 5 bases, and 7 bases lay outside the gene matches. CDR3 length: 15 residues. The germline CDR1 and CDR2 sequences are MNHEY and SMNVEV (reference sequence). The CDR3 DNA reads TGTGCCAGCAGTGAGGACAGGGCGGGTTACAATGAGCAGTTCTTC. This encodes CASSEDRAGYNEQFF.

This clone was seen more than once but under ten times. The chain recombines TRBV4-3 with TRBJ2-7; possible D gene TRBD2, 5 bases. The ends were cut back, 1 base at V and 1 base at J, with 17 bases in the middle. CDR1 is LGHNA and CDR2 is YSLEER in the germline V gene. The CDR3 has 17 residues. CDR3 amino acids: CASSQGPGRRSSYEQYF. CDR3 sequence (DNA): TGCGCCAGCAGCCAAGGGCCTGGGCGGAGGAGTTCCTACGAGCAGTACTTC.

The rearrangement links TRBV28 to TRBJ2-2, with TRBD2 matching 16 bases. Germline loops: CDR1 MDHEN, CDR2 SYDVKM. Trimming at V came to 6 bases and at J to 4 bases, leaving 11 bases not matched to a gene. CDR3 length: 19 amino acids. DNA for the CDR3: TGTGCCAGCAGCTCTCCCGGGACTAGCGGGAGGGGAGGCACCGGGGAGCTGTTTTTT. Amino acid sequence: CASSSPGTSGRGGTGELFF. Variable domain in full (rest from reference TRBV28 and TRBJ2-2): DVKVTQSSRYLVKRTGEKVFLECVQDMDHENMFWYRQDPGLGLRLIYFSYDVKMKEKGDIPEGYSVSREKKERFSLILESASTNQTSMYLCASSSPGTSGRGGTGELFFGEGSRLTVL.

The V and J genes are TRBV5-1 and TRBJ2-3, with D maybe TRBD2 (5 bases). This CDR3 is built from 14 residues. CDR1 and CDR2 (germline): SGHRS, YFSETQ. Trimming pared 2 bases from V and 6 bases from J, leaving 13 bases between. CDR3 sequence: CASSLERNRDTQYF. CDR3 coding DNA: TGCGCCAGCAGCTTAGAGCGGAACCGTGATACGCAGTATTTT.

V usage is TRBV5-3 and J usage is TRBJ2-7; weak D call: TRBD2 (6 bases). TRBV5-3 is assigned to the ORF class and has an uncertain function. V was clipped by 4 bases and J by 3 bases, with 29 bases between them. The CDR3 totals 19 residues. The CDR3, as DNA: TGTGCCAGAAGCAATCCCTTTAACGGGACCACGGGAGAGGGCTACGAGCAGTACTTC. This translates into CARSNPFNGTTGEGYEQYF.

The chain carries TRBV4-3 and TRBJ2-1, with D perhaps TRBD2 (5 bases). Trimming stripped 0 bases from V and 7 bases from J, with 22 bases between. This CDR3 has 18 amino acids. Germline values: CDR1 LGHNA, CDR2 YSLEER. As DNA, the CDR3 is TGCGCCAGCAGCCAAGAGGGTAACGCGGGTTTCAAGGGAAATGAGCAGTTCTTC. Translated, it gives CASSQEGNAGFKGNEQFF.

V usage is TRBV9 and J usage is TRBJ2-3; 8 nucleotides agree with TRBD1. Trimming at V came to 0 bases and at J to 1 base, leaving 4 bases not matched to a gene. Germline loops: CDR1 SGDLS, CDR2 YYNGEE. CDR3 length: 16 amino acids. The CDR3 loop is CASSVGTGFRTDTQYF. The CDR3 nucleotides read TGTGCCAGCAGCGTAGGGACAGGGTTCCGCACAGATACGCAGTATTTT. Looking up the rest from reference TRBV9 and TRBJ2-3 gives the full variable domain: DSGVTQTPKHLITATGQRVTLRCSPRSGDLSVYWYQQSLDQGLQFLIQYYNGEERAKGNILERFSAQQFPDLHSELNLSSLELGDSALYFCASSVGTGFRTDTQYFGPGTRLTVL.

The genes are TRBV27 and TRBJ2-1; possible D gene TRBD2, 6 bases. CDR3 length equals 13 residues. The germline gives CDR1 MNHEY, CDR2 SMNVEV (reference sequence). V was shortened by 5 bases and J by 9 bases, with 14 bases between the two germline ends. CDR3 protein: CASSLGLFGEQFF. The DNA of the CDR3 is TGTGCCAGCAGTCTCGGACTATTCGGTGAGCAGTTCTTC.

This chain uses TRBV5-4 with TRBJ2-7; 11 nucleotides match TRBD2. V shed 3 bases, J shed 0 bases, and the junction held 8 bases outside the gene matches. The germline CDR1 and CDR2 sequences are SGHNT and YYREEE (reference sequence). The CDR3 runs 17 residues. The DNA of the CDR3 is TGTGCCAGCAGCTCCTGGACTAGCGGGCCAAGCTCCTACGAGCAGTACTTC. Protein sequence: CASSSWTSGPSSYEQYF.

This clone was counted a few times. V usage is TRBV19 and J usage is TRBJ2-3, with 7 bases aligning to TRBD1. This CDR3 contains 14 residues. CDR1 and CDR2 (germline): LNHDA, SQIVND (reference sequence). V was pared by 1 base and J by 4 bases, with 2 bases of the junction left unmatched. Here the CDR3 reads CASSIGDSADTQYF. CDR3 coding DNA: TGTGCCAGTAGTATAGGGGACAGTGCAGATACGCAGTATTTT.

V is TRBV6-1 and J is TRBJ2-1; 9 bases agree with TRBD2. The CDR3 is made up of 14 amino acids. Germline CDR1 and CDR2: MNHNS and SASEGT. Unmatched junction bases numbered 10, after V lost 1 base and J lost 15 bases. CDR3 nucleotides: TGTGCCAGCAGTGAAGGACTAGCGGCCGGGGGTGGGTTCTTC. This sequence encodes CASSEGLAAGGGFF.

The chain carries TRBV19 and TRBJ2-3, with 9 bases matching TRBD1. Germline-derived CDR1 and CDR2 are LNHDA and SQIVND (reference sequence). CDR3 length: 15 amino acids. The junction had 6 bases not matched to a gene; V was cut back by 6 bases and J by 2 bases. The CDR3 nucleotides read TGTGCCAGTAGCTTCCGGGACAGGGTCACAGATACGCAGTATTTT. Protein: CASSFRDRVTDTQYF.

The chain combines TRBV4-1 with TRBJ2-5; possible D gene TRBD1, 6 bases. Gene TRBJ2-7 matches the end of the DNA better, so the J call may be wrong. CDR1 is MGHRA, CDR2 YSYEKL, per germline. The CDR3 sequence is 15 residues long. CDR3 coding DNA: TGCGCCAGCAGCCAAGAAACGACAGGCGCCTACGAGCAGTACTTC. Its protein product is CASSQETTGAYEQYF.

The rearrangement joins TRBV4-3 to TRBJ2-2; 15 bases map to TRBD2. This CDR3 spans 18 amino acids. Germline CDR1 and CDR2: LGHNA and YSLEER. V was pared by 4 bases and J by 0 bases, with 3 bases of the junction left unmatched. This CDR3 reads CASSPGLAGGPNTGELFF. Written as DNA, the CDR3 is TGCGCCAGCAGCCCAGGACTAGCGGGAGGGCCGAACACCGGGGAGCTGTTTTTT.

The chain joins TRBV27 to TRBJ2-5; weak D call: TRBD2 (6 bases). The CDR3 extends over 15 amino acids. The ends were cut back, 4 bases at V and 4 bases at J, with 16 bases in the middle. Germline V gives CDR1 MNHEY, CDR2 SMNVEV (reference sequence). The CDR3 sequence is CASSYNTGLSETQYF. In DNA, the CDR3 is TGTGCCAGCAGTTACAACACGGGACTTTCAGAGACCCAGTACTTC.

Only one count was recorded for this clone. CDR3 in DNA: TGTGCCAGCAGTGCCGGACAGACCTCCTACGAGCAGTACTTC. Its protein is CASSAGQTSYEQYF. The V gene is TRBV6-5, the J gene TRBJ2-7; weak D call: TRBD1 (6 bases). This CDR3 region has 14 residues. V lost 5 bases to trimming and J lost 0 bases, with 11 bases between them. CDR1 and CDR2 from the germline V gene are MNHEY and SVGAGI.